Below are 26 T cell receptor beta chains sequenced from a single sample in a study of CD8 T cells in Susac syndrome. Random hexamers were used to reverse transcribe the RNA input (roughly 0.5 to 1 ug). TCRdb analysed the immunoSEQ multiplex PCR reads with MiXCR anew, one entry per CDR3 protein. The sample shows approximately 130,000 distinct CDR3 sequences, under 95% of them seen only once. The sequencing sample was made of CD8+ T cells from PBMCs. Receptors originate from a human donor with multiple sclerosis.

The V gene is TRBV15, the J gene TRBJ2-1; D unresolved. CDR1 is LNHNV, CDR2 YYDKDF, per germline (reference sequence). The CDR3 spans 15 residues. V lost 0 bases to trimming and J lost 6 bases, with 12 bases between them. CDR3 sequence (DNA): TGTGCCACCAGCAGAGATCTTGGGCCTGGCAATGAGCAGTTCTTC. Encoded protein: CATSRDLGPGNEQFF.

The rearrangement joins TRBV20-1 to TRBJ1-2; no clear D gene. The V and J ends lost 4 bases and 7 bases respectively, with 7 bases between them. The germline gives CDR1 DFQATT, CDR2 SNEGSKA (reference sequence). CDR3 length: 10 amino acids. The CDR3 region is CSAIEVGYTF. The CDR3 DNA sequence: TGCAGTGCTATAGAAGTTGGCTACACCTTC.

V and J are TRBV27 and TRBJ2-1, with 9 bases aligning to TRBD2. The CDR3 contains 14 residues. Germline CDR1 is MNHEY and CDR2 is SMNVEV (reference sequence). Trimming took 8 bases from V and 10 from J; bases not matched to a gene: 12. The CDR3 nucleotides read TGTGCCAGCTCTCCGGGACTAGCAGTAGGAGAGCAGTTCTTC. Residues: CASSPGLAVGEQFF.

V gene TRBV10-3 combines with J gene TRBJ1-1, with 10 nucleotides matching TRBD1. Germline V gene data show CDR1 as ENHRY and CDR2 as SYGVKD. V lost 8 bases to trimming and J lost 4 bases; unmatched junction nucleotides: 4. CDR3 length: 13 amino acids. The CDR3 DNA reads as TGTGCCATCGGGACAGGGGATAGCACTGAAGCTTTCTTT. This encodes CAIGTGDSTEAFF.

The V and J genes are TRBV30 and TRBJ2-5; D is ambiguous. The CDR3 has 13 residues. V was pared by 1 base and J by 0 bases, with 6 bases between. The germline gives CDR1 GTSNPN, CDR2 SVGIG (reference sequence). In DNA, the CDR3 is TGTGCCTGGAGTGAGCGAAACCAAGAGACCCAGTACTTC. This translates into CAWSERNQETQYF.

V usage is TRBV29-1 and J usage is TRBJ2-1; D call uncertain. CDR1 and CDR2 from the germline V gene are SQVTM and ANQGSEA. This CDR3 is 11 amino acids long. The germline V and J ends were trimmed by 5 bases and 7 bases, with 9 bases remaining between them. The CDR3 bases are TGCAGCGTTCTTCAGCCTAATGAGCAGTTCTTC. Translated, it gives CSVLQPNEQFF.

V is TRBV7-9 and J is TRBJ1-1; the D is unclear. The CDR3 sequence is 14 residues long. Trimming left V 0 bases short and J 7 bases short, with 12 bases between. The V gene's germline CDR1 is SEHNR and CDR2 FQNEAQ (reference sequence). CDR3 in amino acids: CASSLAQRPDEAFF. The CDR3 DNA reads TGTGCCAGCAGCTTAGCGCAAAGGCCCGATGAAGCTTTCTTT.

The chain employs TRBV28 and TRBJ2-7; D is uncertain. The CDR3 runs to 11 residues. V was shortened by 8 bases and J by 3 bases, with 8 bases between the two germline ends. Germline-derived CDR1 and CDR2 are MDHEN and SYDVKM. CDR3 residues: CASSRFYEQYF. CDR3 in DNA: TGTGCCAGCTCTAGATTCTACGAGCAGTACTTC.

The chain carries TRBV5-5 and TRBJ1-1, with D perhaps TRBD1 (5 bases). This CDR3 is built from 14 residues. CDR1 and CDR2 from the germline V gene are SGHKS and YYEKEE (reference sequence). The V and J ends lost 1 base and 3 bases respectively, with 10 bases between them. The chain's CDR3 is CASSLRGPYTEAFF. The DNA of the CDR3 is TGTGCCAGCAGCTTGCGGGGACCGTACACTGAAGCTTTCTTT.

The chain uses TRBV29-1 and TRBJ2-7, with 9 bases fitting TRBD1. Germline lookup yields CDR1 SQVTM and CDR2 ANQGSEA. J was trimmed by 1 base and V by 7 bases; bases with no gene match: 5. The CDR3 sequence is 13 residues long. The CDR3 coding sequence is TGCAGCGCCGAACAGGGGGCTTCCTACGAGCAGTACTTC. This sequence encodes CSAEQGASYEQYF.

The chain has TRBV5-1 and TRBJ1-1; D not resolved. Trimming shortened V by 7 bases and J by 1 base, and 5 bases separated the two germline ends. In germline, CDR1 is SGHRS, CDR2 YFSETQ. The CDR3 spans 11 residues. The CDR3 sequence is CASAGNTEAFF. The CDR3 region has the DNA TGCGCCAGCGCCGGGAACACTGAAGCTTTCTTT. Based on the CDR3 plus reference TRBV5-1 and TRBJ1-1, the full variable domain is KAGVTQTPRYLIKTRGQQVTLSCSPISGHRSVSWYQQTPGQGLQFLFEYFSETQRNKGNFPGRFSGRQFSNSRSEMNVSTLELGDSALYLCASAGNTEAFFGQGTRLTVV.

V usage is TRBV5-4 and J usage is TRBJ1-1, with 8 bases lining up with TRBD1. The junction had 12 bases not matched to a gene; V was cut back by 4 bases and J by 4 bases. The CDR3 consists of 16 residues. Germline values: CDR1 SGHNT, CDR2 YYREEE (reference sequence). The CDR3 sequence: CASSPDQGASRTEAFF. In DNA form, the CDR3 reads TGTGCCAGCAGCCCCGATCAGGGGGCAAGTCGCACTGAAGCTTTCTTT.

The chain recombines TRBV14 with TRBJ1-2; maybe TRBD1 (5 bases). V lost 4 bases to trimming and J lost 6 bases, with 12 bases between them. The length of the CDR3 is 13 residues. The germline CDR1 and CDR2 sequences are SGHDN and FVKESK. The CDR3 DNA reads TGTGCCAGCAGCCCGGCCAGGGAAGATGGCTACACCTTC. Its protein product is CASSPAREDGYTF.

The chain joins TRBV27 to TRBJ2-7, with 10 nucleotides matching TRBD1. The CDR3 is made up of 15 amino acids. From germline, CDR1 is MNHEY and CDR2 SMNVEV (reference sequence). V lost 2 bases and J lost 4; bases outside the gene matches: 5. CDR3 loop: CASSLMGQGNYEQYF. CDR3 nucleotides: TGTGCCAGCAGTTTAATGGGACAGGGGAATTACGAGCAGTACTTC.

The chain recombines TRBV20-1 with TRBJ2-7; perhaps D is TRBD1 or TRBD2 (5 bases each). Looked up from germline, CDR1 is DFQATT and CDR2 is SNEGSKA (reference sequence). This CDR3 has 13 residues. With 6 bases removed from V and 4 bases from J, the gap between germline ends came to 16 bases. The CDR3 bases are TGCAGTGCCGGGGACGCGGTCCCGTACGAGCAGTACTTC. Protein sequence: CSAGDAVPYEQYF.

Note on this clonotype: Compared with germline, one end of the junction differs, possibly owing to a read error. This chain links TRBV30 with TRBJ2-5; 10 nucleotides line up with TRBD2. Per germline, CDR1 GTSNPN and CDR2 SVGIG (reference sequence). This CDR3 spans 15 amino acids. CDR3 sequence (DNA): TGTGCCGGGAGGGTAGCGGGAGGAGAACAAGAGACCCAGTACTTC. This translates into CAGRVAGGEQETQYF.

The V and J genes are TRBV13 and TRBJ2-1; 12 nucleotides match TRBD2. V lost 6 bases to trimming and J lost 8 bases; unmatched junction nucleotides: 8. Germline V lookup: CDR1 PRHDT, CDR2 FYEKMQ (reference sequence). The length of the CDR3 is 15 residues. The DNA of the CDR3 is TGTGCCAGCAGTTTCCTAGCGGGAGGGCCCGATGAGCAGTTCTTC. This encodes CASSFLAGGPDEQFF.

The chain has TRBV5-1 and TRBJ2-2; 8 nucleotides align to TRBD1. Germline CDR1 reads SGHRS; CDR2 reads YFSETQ. The CDR3 covers 15 residues. V shed 2 bases and J 6 bases; nucleotides not matched to a gene: 6. The CDR3 sequence: CASSFGQGLPGELFF. The DNA for the CDR3 is TGCGCCAGCAGCTTCGGACAGGGCCTACCCGGGGAGCTGTTTTTT.

Only one count was recorded for this clonotype. The genes are TRBV2 and TRBJ2-7; TRBD1 is a possible D gene (5 bases). CDR3 length: 15 amino acids. Trimming removed 1 base at V and 0 bases at J, with 10 bases between. Germline-derived CDR1 and CDR2 are SNHLY and FYNNEI. The CDR3: CASSEEPGPSYEQYF. CDR3 sequence (DNA): TGTGCCAGCAGTGAAGAGCCAGGGCCCTCCTACGAGCAGTACTTC.

The rearrangement links TRBV11-2 to TRBJ1-5, with unresolved D. The germline gives CDR1 SGHAT, CDR2 FQNNGV. V lost 4 bases and J 9 bases, leaving 16 bases between the germline ends. This CDR3 region has 14 residues. The CDR3 reads CASSSDGALSPQHF. DNA for the CDR3: TGTGCCAGCAGCTCCGACGGAGCATTGTCGCCCCAGCATTTT.

V gene TRBV3-1 combines with J gene TRBJ2-7, with 10 bases matching TRBD2. The CDR3 loop spans 15 amino acids. Germline V CDR1 and CDR2: LGHDT, YNNKEL (reference sequence). V lost 5 bases to trimming and J lost 2 bases; unmatched junction nucleotides: 6. CDR3 sequence: CASSTRTSGPYEQYF. The CDR3 DNA reads TGTGCCAGCAGCACCCGGACTAGCGGACCCTACGAGCAGTACTTC.

V gene TRBV12-3 or TRBV12-4 combines with J gene TRBJ2-7, with TRBD2 as a possible D gene (6 bases). The CDR3 runs to 14 residues. V was clipped by 3 bases and J by 3 bases, with 12 bases between them. DNA of the CDR3: TGTGCCAGCAGTTTGAGGCAGGGAGGCTACGAGCAGTACTTC. Amino acid sequence: CASSLRQGGYEQYF.

Only one count was recorded for this clonotype. The CDR3 DNA reads TGTGCCAGTCAGGGGTATACGATAGAGACCCAGTACTTC. Translation gives CASQGYTIETQYF. This sequence joins TRBV30 and TRBJ2-5, with D maybe TRBD1 (6 bases). Trimming cost V 8 bases and J 4 bases, with 17 bases left between them. The CDR3 totals 13 residues. The germline V gene has CDR1 GTSNPN and CDR2 SVGIG (reference sequence).

J is TRBJ2-1 and V is TRBV5-6; 8 bases fit TRBD2. With V trimmed by 4 bases and J by 9 bases, 12 bases remained unmatched. Per the germline V gene, CDR1 is SGHDT and CDR2 is YYEEEE. This CDR3 spans 15 amino acids. CDR3 region: CASSGPGLGVGEQFF. CDR3 coding DNA: TGTGCCAGCAGCGGGCCGGGACTAGGGGTTGGTGAGCAGTTCTTC.

V usage is TRBV7-6 and J usage is TRBJ1-5; D gene ambiguous. CDR1 and CDR2 (germline): SGHVS, FNYEAQ. V was shortened by 5 bases and J by 7 bases, with 12 bases between the two germline ends. The CDR3 contains 13 residues. The CDR3 loop is CASSPSLVQPQHF. Here the CDR3 DNA reads TGTGCCAGCAGCCCCTCCCTCGTACAGCCCCAGCATTTT.

In its sample, this clonotype was seen once. This chain uses TRBV4-1 with TRBJ2-2, with 7 bases identical to TRBD2. The CDR3 consists of 14 residues. The germline V gene encodes CDR1 MGHRA and CDR2 YSYEKL. The V segment lost 1 base and the J segment 5 bases; nucleotides outside the gene matches: 1. For the CDR3, the DNA is TGCGCCAGCAGCCAAGTAGCGGGTACCGGGGAGCTGTTTTTT. Protein sequence: CASSQVAGTGELFF.